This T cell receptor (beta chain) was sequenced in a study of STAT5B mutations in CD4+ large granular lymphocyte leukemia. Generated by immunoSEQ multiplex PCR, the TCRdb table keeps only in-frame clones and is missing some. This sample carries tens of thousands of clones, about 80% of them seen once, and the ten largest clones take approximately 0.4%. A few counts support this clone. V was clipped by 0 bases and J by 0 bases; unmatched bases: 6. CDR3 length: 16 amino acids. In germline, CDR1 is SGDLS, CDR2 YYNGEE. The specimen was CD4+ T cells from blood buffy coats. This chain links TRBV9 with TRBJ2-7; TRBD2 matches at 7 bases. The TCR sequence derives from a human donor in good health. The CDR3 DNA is TGTGCCAGCAGCGTAGGATCCCGCGGGAGCTCCTACGAGCAGTACTTC. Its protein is CASSVGSRGSSYEQYF.